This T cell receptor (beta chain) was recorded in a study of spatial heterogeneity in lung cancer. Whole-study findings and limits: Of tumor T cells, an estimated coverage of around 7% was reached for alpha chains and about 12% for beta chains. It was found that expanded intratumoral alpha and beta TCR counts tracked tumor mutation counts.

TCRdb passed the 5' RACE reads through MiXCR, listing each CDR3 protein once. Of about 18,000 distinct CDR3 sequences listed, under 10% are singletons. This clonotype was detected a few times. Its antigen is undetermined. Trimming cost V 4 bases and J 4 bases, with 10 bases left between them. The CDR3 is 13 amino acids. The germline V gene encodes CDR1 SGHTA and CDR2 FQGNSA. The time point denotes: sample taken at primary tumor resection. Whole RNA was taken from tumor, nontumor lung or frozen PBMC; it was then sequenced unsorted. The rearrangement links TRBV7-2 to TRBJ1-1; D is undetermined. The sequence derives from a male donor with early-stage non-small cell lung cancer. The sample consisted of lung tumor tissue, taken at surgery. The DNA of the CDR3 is TGTGCCAGCAGCTCCCTTTATAGCACTGAAGCTTTCTTT. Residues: CASSSLYSTEAFF.